This T cell receptor beta chain derives from a study of cytotoxic CD8 clonotypes in ibrutinib-treated CLL. Across the whole study: Sample averages reached 250,000 or so productive templates and approximately 93,000 productive rearrangements.

Profiled with immunoSEQ multiplex PCR; TCRdb holds only in-frame clones, not every one. Among about 140,000 clones, roughly three quarters were seen once, and the ten largest hold 5% to 5.5%. Trimming removed 3 bases from V and 9 bases from J, with 12 bases in between. The length of the CDR3 is 12 residues. CDR1 SGHDT and CDR2 YYEEEE come from the germline V gene. V gene TRBV5-6 combines with J gene TRBJ2-5; no clear D gene. The clonotype originates from a human donor with chronic lymphocytic leukemia. This specimen was PBMCs, taken after 24 months of ibrutinib treatment. The CDR3 region has the DNA TGTGCCAGCAGCTCCGGTCCCCCGGCCCAGTACTTC. Translated: CASSSGPPAQYF.